The 13 T cell receptor beta chains below come from one sample, sequenced in a study of OX40 agonist ivuxolimab in advanced cancers. Some clones are missing from TCRdb's copy, which holds only in-frame ones; the method was immunoSEQ multiplex PCR. Here the sample spans some 66,000 clones, about 87% being singletons. Sequenced material: CD4+ or CD8+ T cells sorted from blood, taken in a trial of the OX40 agonist ivuxolimab. The receptors were gathered from an adult with an advanced solid tumor such as melanoma, head and neck, liver or kidney cancer.

The chain links TRBV19 to TRBJ2-5; D not resolved. The CDR3 runs to 14 residues. CDR1 and CDR2 (germline): LNHDA, SQIVND (reference sequence). With 4 bases removed from V and 5 bases from J, the gap between germline ends came to 14 bases. CDR3 bases: TGTGCCAGTAGTAACGGCGGTTCTGGGGAGACCCAGTACTTC. Translation gives CASSNGGSGETQYF.

CDR3 region: CASNPRTGHLHF. CDR3 DNA: TGTGCCAGCAACCCAAGGACAGGCCACCTCCACTTT. The gene calls are TRBV6-5 and TRBJ1-6; 7 nucleotides line up with TRBD1. With V trimmed by 7 bases and J by 15 bases, 9 bases remained unmatched. Germline-derived CDR1 and CDR2 are MNHEY and SVGAGI. The CDR3 loop spans 12 amino acids.

The chain carries TRBV9 and TRBJ1-5; 7 bases are shared with TRBD1. The CDR3 length is 16 residues. V lost 0 bases, J lost 5 bases, and 8 bases stayed unmatched. The germline V gene has CDR1 SGDLS and CDR2 YYNGEE. The CDR3 sequence: CASSVGGDREDQPQHF. CDR3 DNA: TGTGCCAGCAGCGTAGGGGGGGACAGAGAAGATCAGCCCCAGCATTTT.

The V call is TRBV25-1, the J call TRBJ1-1; no clear D gene. CDR1 and CDR2 from the germline V gene are MGHDK and SYGVNS. V shed 4 bases and J shed 1 base, with 13 bases lying between them. The CDR3 extends over 15 amino acids. The CDR3 reads CASSATWEGNTEAFF. DNA of the CDR3: TGTGCCAGCAGTGCCACTTGGGAGGGGAACACTGAAGCTTTCTTT.

The rearrangement uses TRBV5-1 and TRBJ2-3; 7 bases are shared with TRBD2. With 0 bases clipped from V and 1 base from J, the junction kept 5 bases outside the gene matches. Germline V CDR1 and CDR2: SGHRS, YFSETQ. This CDR3 contains 16 residues. CDR3 amino acids: CASSLGELAGTDTQYF. The CDR3 coding sequence is TGCGCCAGCAGCTTGGGGGAGCTAGCGGGCACAGATACGCAGTATTTT.

The rearrangement uses TRBV5-1 and TRBJ2-3, with D unresolved. This CDR3 contains 15 residues. Per the germline V gene, CDR1 is SGHRS and CDR2 is YFSETQ. Trimming cost V 0 bases and J 1 base, with 9 bases left between them. The CDR3 reads CASSLVTVRTDTQYF. The DNA for the CDR3 is TGCGCCAGCAGCTTGGTTACGGTACGCACAGATACGCAGTATTTT.

The gene calls are TRBV4-2 and TRBJ2-1; 9 bases align to TRBD2. The CDR3 runs to 17 residues. CDR1 LGHNA and CDR2 YNFKEQ come from the germline V gene. The V gene end was trimmed by 4 bases and the J gene end by 0 bases; junction bases not matched to a gene: 7. The CDR3 DNA reads TGTGCCAGCAGCCCTCTAGCGGGGCGCTTCTCCTACAATGAGCAGTTCTTC. Its translation is CASSPLAGRFSYNEQFF.

This clone was detected only once. The rearrangement uses TRBV18 and TRBJ1-3; 10 nucleotides match TRBD1. Per the germline V gene, CDR1 is KGHSH and CDR2 is LQKENI. V was pared by 3 bases and J by 2 bases, with 7 bases of the junction left unmatched. The CDR3 sequence is 17 residues long. This CDR3 reads CASSPSRQGAPGNTIYF. The CDR3 DNA reads as TGTGCCAGCTCACCCTCTCGACAGGGGGCTCCTGGAAACACCATATATTTT.

V and J are TRBV5-1 and TRBJ2-1, with D unclear. The CDR3 loop spans 15 amino acids. V lost 0 bases and J lost 3, with 10 bases in between. Germline V gives CDR1 SGHRS, CDR2 YFSETQ. The CDR3 DNA reads as TGCGCCAGCAGCTTGGGACTTGGGCTCTACAATGAGCAGTTCTTC. This encodes CASSLGLGLYNEQFF.

This clone was seen only once. The chain uses TRBV13 and TRBJ2-2; 8 bases agree with TRBD2. With V trimmed by 8 bases and J by 7 bases, 15 bases remained unmatched. The CDR3 loop spans 16 amino acids. Germline CDR1 and CDR2: PRHDT and FYEKMQ (reference sequence). The CDR3 nucleotides are TGTGCCAGCCGCCCGGGGACTAGAGTTCTTCACGGGGAGCTGTTTTTT. Translating gives CASRPGTRVLHGELFF.

The table lists this clone with a few counts. This chain links TRBV4-2 with TRBJ1-4; D is possibly TRBD1 (5 bases). This CDR3 is 14 amino acids long. V was cut by 3 bases and J by 5 bases, with 10 bases left in between. The germline V gene encodes CDR1 LGHNA and CDR2 YNFKEQ. The CDR3 nucleotides are TGTGCCAGCAGCCAGCGAGGGGAGAATGAAAAACTGTTTTTT. Translating gives CASSQRGENEKLFF.

This clone was counted a few times. The rearrangement joins TRBV18 to TRBJ1-6; TRBD1 is a possible D gene (5 bases). The V end lost 3 bases, the J end lost 11 bases, and 14 bases lay between the germline ends. The CDR3 spans 14 residues. CDR1 is KGHSH and CDR2 is LQKENI in the germline V gene. CDR3 region: CASSPNVETAPLHF. The CDR3 DNA sequence: TGTGCCAGCTCACCCAACGTAGAGACAGCACCCCTCCACTTT. The full variable domain, its missing parts supplied by reference TRBV18 and TRBJ1-6, is NAGVMQNPRHLVRRRGQEARLRCSPMKGHSHVYWYRQLPEEGLKFMVYLQKENIIDESGMPKERFSAEFPKEGPSILRIQQVVRGDSAAYFCASSPNVETAPLHFGNGTRLTVT.

This chain connects TRBV11-3 to TRBJ2-7; possible D gene TRBD1, 5 bases. Between the trimmed V and J ends, which lost 6 bases and 4 bases, there was a span of 19 bases. Per the germline V gene, CDR1 is SGHNT and CDR2 is YENEEA. This CDR3 region has 15 residues. The CDR3 loop is CASSKDGQARYEQYF. The CDR3 DNA sequence: TGTGCCAGCAGTAAAGATGGACAAGCCCGGTACGAGCAGTACTTC. The variable domain in full, completed from reference TRBV11-3 and TRBJ2-7, reads EAGVVQSPRYKIIEKKQPVAFWCNPISGHNTLYWYLQNLGQGPELLIRYENEEAVDDSQLPKDRFSAERLKGVDSTLKIQPAELGDSAVYLCASSKDGQARYEQYFGPGTRLTVT.